The 18 T cell receptor beta chains below come from one sample, sequenced in a study of blood T cell repertoires in COVID-19. The protocol was immunoSEQ multiplex PCR, while the TCRdb copy is restricted to in-frame clones and leaves out a portion. Of around 150,000 clones listed, more than 85% are singletons. Material: peripheral blood. Source of these receptors: a woman aged 60 to 75 with COVID-19, enrolled during active disease.

V usage is TRBV6-1 and J usage is TRBJ1-2; 9 bases fit TRBD1. Trimming at V came to 1 base and at J to 7 bases, leaving 4 bases not matched to a gene. The CDR3 is made up of 14 amino acids. The V gene's germline CDR1 is MNHNS and CDR2 SASEGT. CDR3 DNA sequence: TGTGCCAGCAGTGAAGGGGGACAGGGCTTTGGCTACACCTTC. Encoded protein: CASSEGGQGFGYTF.

The genes are TRBV5-1 and TRBJ2-1, with D perhaps TRBD1 (5 bases). Germline-derived CDR1 and CDR2 are SGHRS and YFSETQ. This CDR3 is built from 14 residues. The CDR3 spells CATGGENRYNEQFF. CDR3 DNA sequence: TGCGCTACAGGCGGTGAAAACCGCTACAATGAGCAGTTCTTC.

V and J are TRBV3-1 (or the pseudogene TRBV3-2) and TRBJ1-3, with TRBD1 identical over 9 bases. Germline CDR1 and CDR2: LGHDT and YNNKEL (reference sequence). The V and J ends lost 3 bases and 6 bases, in that order; junction bases with no gene match: 9. The CDR3 covers 16 residues. The CDR3 DNA is TGTGCCAGCAGCCACCCCCCCGGGACAGGGCTAAACACCATATATTTT. Translated: CASSHPPGTGLNTIYF.

This clone was detected only a few times. The J gene is TRBJ1-4, the V gene TRBV19; 9 bases map to TRBD1. CDR1 is LNHDA and CDR2 is SQIVND in the germline V gene (reference sequence). The CDR3 spans 15 residues. With V trimmed by 8 bases and J by 8 bases, 12 bases remained unmatched. CDR3: CASRITGGSGEKLFF. DNA for the CDR3: TGTGCCAGTCGAATTACAGGGGGCTCGGGGGAAAAACTGTTTTTT.

This clone was recorded only once. The CDR3 spells CASSRQSSEGYTF. For the CDR3, the DNA is TGTGCCAGCAGCCGACAGAGTTCGGAGGGCTACACCTTC. The rearrangement links TRBV7-9 to TRBJ1-2, with TRBD1 as a possible D gene (5 bases). Germline V gene data show CDR1 as SEHNR and CDR2 as FQNEAQ (reference sequence). CDR3 length equals 13 residues. Trimming removed 5 bases at V and 8 bases at J, with 15 bases between.

This CDR3 is CASSLDRGYGYTF. CDR3 coding DNA: TGTGCCAGCAGCCTGGACAGGGGCTATGGCTACACCTTC. The chain is built from TRBV7-2 and TRBJ1-2; the match to TRBD1 covers 9 bases. Germline trimming cut 5 bases from V and 4 bases from J; bases unmatched to any gene: 2. Germline CDR1 and CDR2: SGHTA and FQGNSA. The CDR3 has 13 residues.

The rearrangement uses TRBV12-3 or TRBV12-4 and TRBJ1-5, with D uncertain. V was pared by 6 bases and J by 9 bases, with 9 bases between. The CDR3 is made up of 11 amino acids. The CDR3 DNA reads as TGTGCCAGCAGCCTCGGTGGGCCCCAGCATTTT. Its protein product is CASSLGGPQHF.

The chain carries TRBV25-1 and TRBJ1-6, with TRBD1 identical over 7 bases. The CDR3 is made up of 15 amino acids. The V gene's germline CDR1 is MGHDK and CDR2 SYGVNS. The J segment lost 4 bases and the V segment lost 5 bases, leaving 5 bases of the junction unmatched. CDR3 region: CASSPPGQYNSPLHF. CDR3 nucleotide sequence: TGTGCCAGCAGTCCTCCGGGACAGTATAATTCACCCCTCCACTTT.

Here the CDR3 DNA reads TGTGCCAGCAGCCTCAGGGGAGATGAGCAGTTCTTC. Translated: CASSLRGDEQFF. The V call is TRBV6-6, the J call TRBJ2-1, with a weak D call TRBD1 (6 bases). Trimming cost V 6 bases and J 8 bases, with 11 bases left between them. Germline assignment: CDR1 MNHNY and CDR2 SVGAGI (reference sequence). The CDR3 length is 12 residues.

V usage is TRBV5-1 and J usage is TRBJ1-6; 7 bases are a match to TRBD1. Trimming removed 5 bases from V and 6 bases from J; junction bases left unmatched: 2. This CDR3 is 13 amino acids long. CDR1 and CDR2 (germline): SGHRS, YFSETQ. The CDR3 coding sequence is TGCGCCAGCAGAAGGGACAGTAATTCACCCCTCCACTTT. Amino acids: CASRRDSNSPLHF.

The chain is built from TRBV7-9 and TRBJ2-7; TRBD1 matches 8 bases. The trim removed 3 bases at V and 1 base at J, leaving 5 bases unmatched. The CDR3 covers 15 residues. CDR1 is SEHNR, CDR2 FQNEAQ, per germline (reference sequence). The CDR3 DNA reads as TGTGCCAGCAGCTTCGAGGGACAGGCATCCTACGAGCAGTACTTC. Its protein product is CASSFEGQASYEQYF.

The chain uses TRBV3-1 (or the pseudogene TRBV3-2) and TRBJ1-4; a possible D gene is TRBD1 (6 bases). The ends were cut back, 2 bases at V and 5 bases at J, with 12 bases in the middle. Germline V CDR1 and CDR2: LGHDT, YNNKEL (reference sequence). The CDR3 loop spans 15 amino acids. The CDR3 DNA sequence: TGTGCCAGCAGCCAACCGGGACAAGACAATGAAAAACTGTTTTTT. Its protein product is CASSQPGQDNEKLFF.

This clone was seen just once. V gene TRBV20-1 combines with J gene TRBJ1-2; possibly TRBD1 for D (6 bases). The V end was cut by 6 bases, the J end by 5 bases, with 10 bases between. Germline assignment: CDR1 DFQATT and CDR2 SNEGSKA (reference sequence). The CDR3 runs to 11 residues. The DNA for the CDR3 is TGCAGTGCAAATACAGGGTATGGCTACACCTTC. This gives the protein CSANTGYGYTF.

This chain joins TRBV27 and TRBJ2-7, with D possibly matching TRBD1 (6 bases). Trimming stripped 5 bases from V and 3 bases from J, with 26 bases between. The CDR3 is made up of 18 amino acids. Germline CDR1 is MNHEY and CDR2 is SMNVEV (reference sequence). The CDR3 bases are TGTGCCAGCAGTCCTATGACAGGACTCATGGGTTCAAACTACGAGCAGTACTTC. Encoded protein: CASSPMTGLMGSNYEQYF.

The chain has TRBV13 and TRBJ1-4; no reliable D call. Per germline, CDR1 PRHDT and CDR2 FYEKMQ (reference sequence). V shed 7 bases and J shed 7 bases, with 22 bases lying between them. The CDR3 has 16 amino acids. The CDR3 DNA follows: TGTGCCAGCACGATTGGGGAAACCCCGGCGGGTGAAAAACTGTTTTTT. This codes for CASTIGETPAGEKLFF.

V usage is TRBV7-7 and J usage is TRBJ1-3, with D possibly being TRBD1 (5 bases). The germline V gene encodes CDR1 SSHAT and CDR2 FNYEAQ (reference sequence). This CDR3 has 15 residues. Deletions cut 3 bases from V and 0 bases from J, with 9 bases between. CDR3 nucleotides: TGTGCCAGCAGCTTGGGGCAGGGCTCTGGAAACACCATATATTTT. Its protein product is CASSLGQGSGNTIYF.

The chain carries TRBV9 and TRBJ2-6; no firm D call. Germline-derived CDR1 and CDR2 are SGDLS and YYNGEE. The CDR3 runs to 15 residues. Between the trimmed V and J ends, which lost 2 bases and 1 base, there was a span of 7 bases. The DNA of the CDR3 is TGTGCCAGCAGCGTCAGGATTTCTGGGGCCAACGTCCTGACTTTC. It encodes CASSVRISGANVLTF.

This clone was seen only a few times. CDR3 nucleotides: TGTGCCAGCAGTGTGGGGGCGGACTACGAGCAGTACTTC. It is translated as CASSVGADYEQYF. The chain is built from TRBV2 and TRBJ2-7; D perhaps matches TRBD1 (6 bases). This CDR3 region has 13 residues. V lost 4 bases and J lost 3, with 10 bases in between. Per the germline V gene, CDR1 is SNHLY and CDR2 is FYNNEI. Together with reference TRBV2 and TRBJ2-7, the CDR3 gives the full variable domain: EPEVTQTPSHQVTQMGQEVILRCVPISNHLYFYWYRQILGQKVEFLVSFYNNEISEKSEIFDDQFSVERPDGSNFTLKIRSTKLEDSAMYFCASSVGADYEQYFGPGTRLTVT.